Listed below are T cell receptor beta chains from one sample, sequenced in a study of T cell clonotyping in hematopoietic cell transplantation. Profiling relied on immunoSEQ multiplex PCR, and the TCRdb table lists in-frame clones only, not all of them. The sample contains roughly 13,000 clones, about 56% of which appear only once. Sequences were obtained from PBMCs. Receptors were obtained from a human donor who either received an allogeneic hematopoietic cell transplant for a myeloid malignancy or was a related donor (not recorded which). Some clones in this sample may be carry-over from other donors' samples. Each CDR3 is given with its conserved first and last residue. Each record gives: D gene, J gene, clone size, V gene, CDR3 protein, CDR3 DNA. A D gene is named only where the DNA matches it firmly. Some rows mark clone size as missing; the rest say once, few, many or name a class of expanded clone.

- | TRBJ1-1 | few | TRBV7-3 | CASSSTPNTEAFF | TGTGCCAGCAGCAGTACCCCGAACACTGAAGCTTTCTTT
- | TRBJ2-5 | - | TRBV6-5 | CASSYGRGAETQYF | TGTGCCAGCAGTTACGGTCGTGGGGCGGAGACCCAGTACTTC
- | TRBJ1-3 | - | TRBV20-1 | CSAREGGTIYF | TGCAGTGCTAGAGAGGGGGGCACCATATATTTT
- | TRBJ2-5 | - | TRBV7-2 | CASSQMETQYF | TGTGCCAGCAGTCAGATGGAGACCCAGTACTTC
- | TRBJ1-1 | - | TRBV28 | CASGGPLNTEAFF | TGTGCCAGCGGGGGACCCTTGAACACTGAAGCTTTCTTT
- | TRBJ1-2 | - | TRBV28 | CASSYHEGGYTF | TGTGCCAGCAGTTACCACGAGGGCGGCTACACCTTC
- | TRBJ1-3 | few | TRBV25-1 | CASSDRNGNTIYF | TGTGCCAGCAGTGATCGTAATGGAAACACCATATATTTT
- | TRBJ1-2 | - | TRBV6-5 | CASSYGHNYGYTF | TGTGCCAGCAGTTACGGACATAACTATGGCTACACCTTC
TRBD1 | TRBJ1-2 | - | TRBV28 | CASSSSGTGGGYTF | TGTGCCAGCAGTTCTTCCGGGACAGGAGGAGGCTACACCTTC
TRBD2 | TRBJ2-7 | once | TRBV5-6 | CASTGGNRYEQYF | TGTGCCAGCACGGGGGGTAATCGCTACGAGCAGTACTTC
- | TRBJ2-1 | - | TRBV5-4 | CASSLAGSYNEQFF | TGTGCCAGCAGCTTGGCGGGGTCCTACAATGAGCAGTTCTTC
TRBD2 | TRBJ2-7 | few | TRBV5-4 | CASSFFSGGRSYEQYF | TGTGCCAGCAGCTTTTTCTCCGGGGGGAGGTCCTACGAGCAGTACTTC
TRBD1 | TRBJ2-5 | - | TRBV28 | CASRPTTFGTEPKETQYF | TGTGCCAGCAGACCCACCACCTTTGGGACAGAGCCTAAAGAGACCCAGTACTTC
- | TRBJ1-6 | - | TRBV30 | CAWRPGGDSPLHF | TGTGCCTGGAGACCGGGAGGCGATTCACCCCTCCACTTT
TRBD1 | TRBJ1-2 | once | TRBV2 | CASSRQGPDYGYTF | TGTGCCAGCAGTCGACAGGGCCCGGACTATGGCTACACCTTC
TRBD1 | TRBJ1-1 | - | TRBV25-1 | CASTDRVNTEAFF | TGTGCCAGCACCGACAGGGTGAACACTGAAGCTTTCTTT
TRBD2 | TRBJ2-7 | - | TRBV28 | CASKLAGVEQYF | TGTGCGAGTAAACTAGCGGGCGTCGAGCAGTACTTC
- | TRBJ1-2 | - | TRBV4-3 | CASSQDPGFYGYTF | TGCGCCAGCAGCCAAGACCCAGGGTTCTATGGCTACACCTTC
TRBD1 | TRBJ1-2 | few | TRBV7-8 | CASSSLPQGARYGYTF | TGTGCCAGCAGCTCGCTCCCCCAGGGGGCGCGGTATGGCTACACCTTC
TRBD1 | TRBJ2-7 | - | TRBV6-5 | CASSLRQGGYEQYF | TGTGCCAGCAGCCTACGACAGGGGGGCTACGAGCAGTACTTC
- | TRBJ2-7 | - | TRBV29-1 | CSVEGTPDEQYF | TGCAGCGTTGAGGGGACGCCGGACGAGCAGTACTTC
TRBD1 | TRBJ2-7 | - | TRBV11-1 | CASKDRATAEQYF | TGTGCCAGCAAGGACAGGGCGACCGCCGAGCAGTACTTC
- | TRBJ2-7 | - | TRBV4-1 | CASSQFYEQYF | TGCGCCAGCAGCCAATTCTACGAGCAGTACTTC
- | TRBJ1-6 | few | TRBV28 | CASSPPPTSPLHF | TGTGCCAGCAGCCCACCACCGACCTCACCCCTCCACTTT
- | TRBJ2-5 | few | TRBV30 | CALDRTVIQETQYF | TGTGCCTTGGACCGGACGGTTATACAAGAGACCCAGTACTTC
- | TRBJ1-2 | few | TRBV28 | CASGENRANYGYTF | TGTGCCAGCGGAGAGAACAGGGCTAACTATGGCTACACCTTC
- | TRBJ1-1 | - | TRBV7-8 | CASSLETAITEAFF | TGTGCCAGCAGCTTAGAGACGGCGATCACTGAAGCTTTCTTT
- | TRBJ2-5 | few | TRBV6-5 | CASSKLTIQETQYF | TGTGCCAGCAGTAAGCTAACAATCCAAGAGACCCAGTACTTC
- | TRBJ2-7 | - | TRBV4-2 | CASSQDTTGISEQYF | TGTGCCAGCAGCCAAGATACAACAGGGATCTCCGAGCAGTACTTC
- | TRBJ1-6 | - | TRBV4-3 | CASSQGLGSPLHF | TGCGCCAGCAGCCAAGGACTCGGATCACCCCTCCACTTT
- | TRBJ1-3 | once | TRBV5-1 | CASSLGSSGNTIYF | TGCGCCAGCAGCTTGGGGAGTTCTGGAAACACCATATATTTT
- | TRBJ1-5 | - | TRBV6-7 | CASSYFNQPQHF | TGTGCCAGCAGTTACTTTAATCAGCCCCAGCATTTT
- | TRBJ1-1 | - | TRBV6-5 | CASTVRGDTEAFF | TGTGCCAGCACCGTCCGGGGGGACACTGAAGCTTTCTTT
TRBD1 | TRBJ2-2 | - | TRBV29-1 | CSVVTGGSRGTGELFF | TGCAGCGTTGTGACAGGGGGATCCCGGGGGACCGGGGAGCTGTTTTTT
- | TRBJ2-1 | - | TRBV20-1 | CSVPGINEQFF | TGCAGTGTTCCGGGGATCAATGAGCAGTTCTTC
TRBD1 | TRBJ2-7 | - | TRBV9 | CASSADRGGYGEQYF | TGTGCCAGCAGCGCGGACAGGGGCGGATATGGCGAGCAGTACTTC
- | TRBJ1-1 | - | TRBV4-1 | CASSQVGQGLNTEAFF | TGCGCCAGCAGCCAAGTAGGGCAGGGGTTGAACACTGAAGCTTTCTTT
TRBD1 | TRBJ2-7 | - | TRBV5-6 | CASSLFRDRGSYEQYF | TGTGCCAGCAGTCTCTTCCGGGACAGGGGTTCCTACGAGCAGTACTTC
TRBD1 | TRBJ1-2 | once | TRBV19 | CASSILPGQGATSPYGYTF | TGTGCCAGTAGTATTCTCCCGGGACAGGGGGCGACCTCCCCCTATGGCTACACCTTC
- | TRBJ2-5 | - | TRBV2 | CASRAGGARGETQYF | TGTGCCAGCAGGGCGGGCGGGGCGCGGGGAGAGACCCAGTACTTC
- | TRBJ1-6 | - | TRBV27 | CASSSRDGYNSPLHF | TGTGCCAGCAGTAGCCGGGACGGATATAATTCACCCCTCCACTTT
- | TRBJ1-2 | - | TRBV4-1 | CASSRVDLVGSNYGYTF | TGCGCCAGCAGCCGGGTGGATCTGGTAGGGAGTAACTATGGCTACACCTTC